These T cell receptor beta chains were read from a single sample in a study of blood T cell repertoires in COVID-19. Produced via immunoSEQ multiplex PCR; TCRdb's table is partial and in-frame only. There are a few hundred thousand clones in the sample; about four fifths occur only once, and more than 4% lies in the top ten. The sequencing sample was made of PBMCs or T cells enriched from blood (not recorded which). The receptors stem from a man in his forties who had been exposed to COVID-19. Each CDR3 is given with its conserved first and last residue. The D gene is left open where the match is weak. Clone size is given for some rows only: seen once, a few or many times, or a class if the clone is expanded.

V	size	D	J	DNA	CDR3
TRBV7-9	-	-	TRBJ1-1	TGTGCCAGCAGTTTTACTACTGAAGCTTTCTTT	CASSFTTEAFF
TRBV7-9	-	-	TRBJ1-6	TGTGCCAGCAGCTTAGAGAGCCTGAATTCACCCCTCCACTTT	CASSLESLNSPLHF
TRBV7-2	-	-	TRBJ2-1	TGTGCCAGCCATAGCTCCTACAATGAGCAGTTCTTC	CASHSSYNEQFF
TRBV5-1	-	-	TRBJ1-2	TGCGCCCCCCGAAAAAGAACAGCTCTTCCCCATTATGGCTACACCTTC	CAPRKRTALPHYGYTF
TRBV19	once	-	TRBJ2-2	TGTGCCAGTAGTGCACTAACAGGGACCGGGGAGCTGTTTTTT	CASSALTGTGELFF
TRBV29-1	-	TRBD1	TRBJ2-5	TGCGGCGCCAGGGACAGGGTGGAAGAGACCCAGTACTTC	CGARDRVEETQYF
TRBV7-9	-	-	TRBJ1-2	TGTGCCAGCAGCACTGGACAGTCGAACTATGGCTACACCTTC	CASSTGQSNYGYTF
TRBV13	-	TRBD2	TRBJ2-1	TGTGCCAGCAGCTTGACTAGCTGGGAGCAGTTCTTC	CASSLTSWEQFF
TRBV24-1	-	TRBD1	TRBJ2-5	TGTGCCACCAGTGACACGACAGGGTTGAGAGAGACCCAGTACTTC	CATSDTTGLRETQYF
TRBV19	-	TRBD1	TRBJ1-1	TGTGCCAGTAGTATCAGGACAGGACGAACTGAAGCTTTCTTT	CASSIRTGRTEAFF
TRBV24-1	-	-	TRBJ2-3	TGTGCCACCAGTGACCCCACTAGATCCACAGATACGCAGTATTTT	CATSDPTRSTDTQYF
TRBV10-3	-	-	TRBJ1-6	TGTGCCATCACCGCCGAAGCGGATTCACCCCTCCACTTT	CAITAEADSPLHF
TRBV28	few	-	TRBJ1-3	TGTGCCAGCAGCCCTGGACTCGGGAACACCATATATTTT	CASSPGLGNTIYF
TRBV4-1	-	-	TRBJ1-3	TGCGCCAGCAGCCAAGGGGGGGTGACTGGAAACACCATATATTTT	CASSQGGVTGNTIYF
TRBV4-1	-	-	TRBJ2-3	TGCGCCAGCAGCCAAGTACAGGGCAGCACAGATACGCAGTATTTT	CASSQVQGSTDTQYF
TRBV5-1	few	TRBD2	TRBJ2-3	TGCGCCAGCAGCCCATGGGGACTAGCGACTGCTAGCACAGATACGCAGTATTTT	CASSPWGLATASTDTQYF
TRBV3-1/TRBV3-2	-	-	TRBJ1-5	TGTGCCAGCAGCCAAGATCATAGCAATCAGCCCCAGCATTTT	CASSQDHSNQPQHF
TRBV5-4	-	-	TRBJ2-3	TGTGCCAGCAGCGGCTCGGGAGAAAGCACAGATACGCAGTATTTT	CASSGSGESTDTQYF
TRBV7-3	-	-	TRBJ1-1	TGTGCCAGCAGCACTTTCCTTAACACTGAAGCTTTCTTT	CASSTFLNTEAFF
TRBV29-1	once	-	TRBJ1-1	TGCAGCGGCAAGGGACAGAACACTGAAGCTTTCTTT	CSGKGQNTEAFF
TRBV9	-	TRBD1	TRBJ2-2	TGTGCCAGCAACAGAGGGACAGCGGTTTCCGGGGAGCTGTTTTTT	CASNRGTAVSGELFF
TRBV27	-	-	TRBJ1-2	TGTGCCAGCAGTTTAGACCGGAGGTATGGCTACACCTTC	CASSLDRRYGYTF
TRBV7-3	few	TRBD2	TRBJ2-3	TGTGCCAGCAGTCTAACTAGCGGGAGGGCCGATACGCAGTATTTT	CASSLTSGRADTQYF